One T cell receptor beta chain is described in this entry. These data belong to a study of blood T cell repertoires in COVID-19. Measured with immunoSEQ multiplex PCR; TCRdb has only the in-frame clones, and not every one. Here the sample spans 97,000 or so clones, around 82% being singletons. Trimming shortened V by 0 bases and J by 0 bases, and 9 bases separated the two germline ends. This CDR3 is 15 amino acids long. Germline-derived CDR1 and CDR2 are SGHNT and YENEEA. The receptor's source is a man between 65 and 80 years old with active or convalescent COVID-19. Source material: peripheral blood. This chain joins TRBV11-3 and TRBJ2-7, with TRBD2 as a possible D gene (6 bases). The CDR3 sequence is CASSLEGGTSYEQYF. The CDR3 DNA is TGTGCCAGCAGCTTAGAGGGGGGTACCTCCTACGAGCAGTACTTC.